One sample yielded the 27 T cell receptor beta chains listed below, sequenced in a study of blood T cells in healthy people across ages (dated by TCRdb to between 2014 and 2017). To prepare the library, 5' RACE was applied. The listed sequencing device is Illumina HiSeq 2500. The second PCR ran for about 6 to 12 cycles and used a J-beta primer mix along with a sample-barcoded 5' primer. TCRdb's own reprocessing of the public reads used fastp at Q25 and MiXCR and kept productive beta chains. Rows with one shared CDR3 protein collapse into an entry with the most common genes and DNA. Counted in this sample were approximately 350,000 distinct CDR3 sequences; over 45% of them appeared once. The biggest ten clones account for roughly 51% of the sample. Material: blood. The origin of the receptors is a man between 60 and 70 years old in good health.

The sample holds a few counts of this clonotype. The V gene is TRBV21-1, the J gene TRBJ2-7. TRBV21-1 is termed a pseudogene. The CDR3 is made up of 13 amino acids. In nucleotides, the CDR3 is TGTGCCAGCAGCAGCGGGGACTCCTACGAGCAGTACTTC. Its protein is CASSSGDSYEQYF.

This chain uses TRBV4-2 with TRBJ2-7, with 15 bases lining up with TRBD2. V shed 4 bases and J 0 bases; nucleotides not matched to a gene: 10. This CDR3 is built from 19 residues. Germline lookup yields CDR1 LGHNA and CDR2 YNFKEQ. The CDR3 spells CASSPGTSGGTLSSYEQYF. The DNA of the CDR3 is TGTGCCAGCAGCCCGGGGACTAGCGGGGGGACCTTAAGCTCCTACGAGCAGTACTTC.

CDR3 bases: TGTGCCAGCAACCCCGGCAGGGACTACGAGCAGTACTTC. Its translation: CASNPGRDYEQYF. The chain couples TRBV7-2 to TRBJ2-7; the D gene is possibly TRBD1 (5 bases). Per germline, CDR1 SGHTA and CDR2 FQGNSA. The CDR3 runs to 13 residues. The V end was cut by 7 bases, the J end by 3 bases, with 13 bases between.

The J gene is TRBJ1-2, the V gene TRBV7-2; TRBD1 agrees at 9 bases. The J segment lost 4 bases and the V segment lost 11 bases, leaving 8 bases of the junction unmatched. Germline lookup yields CDR1 SGHTA and CDR2 FQGNSA. The CDR3 spans 13 residues. Written as DNA, the CDR3 is TGTGCCGTCGTAGGGACAGGGACCTATGGCTACACCTTC. Translating it yields CAVVGTGTYGYTF.

The chain links TRBV6-1 to TRBJ2-7, with TRBD1 as a possible D gene (5 bases). Trimming removed 6 bases at V and 2 bases at J, with 17 bases between. Germline loops: CDR1 MNHNS, CDR2 SASEGT. This CDR3 spans 15 amino acids. This chain's CDR3 is CASRQDPFLTYEQYF. CDR3 DNA: TGTGCCAGCAGACAGGACCCCTTTTTAACCTACGAGCAGTACTTC.

This clonotype was picked up one time. The junction shows a germline mismatch at one end, possibly a read error. This chain uses TRBV24-1 with TRBJ2-7, with a tentative D call TRBD1 (6 bases). Per germline, CDR1 KGHDR and CDR2 SFDVKD. The CDR3 spans 15 residues. The CDR3 region has the DNA TGTGCCACCAGTGACCCCAGACAGGACTCCTACGAGCAGAACTTC. Its translation: CATSDPRQDSYEQNF.

This clonotype was seen a single time. J is TRBJ1-5 and V is TRBV2; TRBD1 is a possible D gene (6 bases). The CDR3 has 13 amino acids. Germline values: CDR1 SNHLY, CDR2 FYNNEI. The ends were cut back, 8 bases at V and 0 bases at J, with 8 bases in the middle. The CDR3 nucleotides are TGTGCCAGCCAGGACAGTAGCAATCAGCCCCAGCATTTT. Protein: CASQDSSNQPQHF.

The chain uses TRBV12-3 or TRBV12-4 and TRBJ1-5; tentatively, D is TRBD1 (5 bases). V lost 8 bases and J 7 bases, leaving 15 bases between the germline ends. The CDR3 has 13 amino acids. The CDR3 sequence is CASRRGHRQPQHF. For the CDR3, the DNA is TGTGCCAGCCGTCGGGGCCACAGACAGCCCCAGCATTTT.

The genes are TRBV6-6 and TRBJ2-1; TRBD2 agrees at 11 bases. V lost 7 bases, J lost 6 bases, and 14 bases stayed unmatched. The CDR3 spans 17 residues. Per germline, CDR1 MNHNY and CDR2 SVGAGI (reference sequence). CDR3 amino acids: CASKGLAGGQGLNEQFF. The CDR3 coding sequence is TGTGCCAGCAAGGGGCTAGCGGGAGGTCAGGGGCTCAATGAGCAGTTCTTC.

This clonotype was seen at least ten times. The CDR3 spells CASSKVERGDQETQYF. DNA of the CDR3: TGTGCCAGCAGCAAAGTTGAGCGGGGAGACCAAGAGACCCAGTACTTC. V and J are TRBV21-1 and TRBJ2-5; the table's D call, TRBD2, has no DNA check behind it. TRBV21-1 is classified as a pseudogene. The CDR3 is 16 amino acids.

The chain joins TRBV28 to TRBJ2-3; D call uncertain. The ends were cut back, 1 base at V and 8 bases at J, with 13 bases in the middle. This CDR3 spans 14 amino acids. Looked up from germline, CDR1 is MDHEN and CDR2 is SYDVKM. The DNA of the CDR3 is TGTGCCAGCAGTTTATACCGGAGACCACCTACGCAGTATTTT. This gives the protein CASSLYRRPPTQYF.

The chain joins TRBV11-2 to TRBJ1-4; 8 bases fit TRBD1. In germline, CDR1 is SGHAT, CDR2 FQNNGV. After removal of 3 bases from V and 7 bases from J, the junction contained 4 bases not matched to a gene. CDR3 size: 14 residues. The DNA for the CDR3 is TGTGCCAGCAGCTTGGACAGGGCCGTTGAAAAACTGTTTTTT. It codes for CASSLDRAVEKLFF.

Notes on this clonotype: The germline gene is not matched at one end of the junction; a read error may be the cause. This chain connects TRBV5-1 to TRBJ2-3; D may be TRBD2 (5 bases). CDR1 SGHRS and CDR2 YFSETQ come from the germline V gene. The CDR3 runs to 12 residues. The CDR3 is CASSGRGDTQYF. As DNA, the CDR3 is TGTGCCAGCAGCGGAAGAGGAGATACGCAGTATTTT.

V is TRBV6-6 and J is TRBJ2-3; D tentatively reads TRBD1 or TRBD2 (5 bases each). Germline CDR1 MNHNY, CDR2 SVGAGI (reference sequence). This CDR3 spans 13 amino acids. Trimming took 6 bases from V and 1 from J, leaving 8 bases between them. CDR3 sequence: CASRRDRTDTQYF. The CDR3 DNA is TGTGCCAGCAGGAGGGACCGCACAGATACGCAGTATTTT.

The rearrangement uses TRBV29-1 and TRBJ2-3, with TRBD2 matching over 10 bases. With 5 bases clipped from V and 0 bases from J, the junction kept 5 bases outside the gene matches. In germline, CDR1 is SQVTM, CDR2 ANQGSEA. There are 15 residues in the CDR3. The DNA of the CDR3 is TGCAGCGTTAAAAAGCGGGAGGGTAGCACAGATACGCAGTATTTT. It translates to CSVKKREGSTDTQYF.

Comments on this clonotype: This may arise from a read error, as a much more abundant clone is one base away. The chain is built from TRBV6-2 or TRBV6-3 and TRBJ2-7, with 8 positions matching TRBD1. This CDR3 comprises 13 residues. Trimming cost V 11 bases and J 4 bases; bases outside gene matches: 10. In germline, CDR1 is MNHEY, CDR2 SVGEGT. CDR3 nucleotides: TGTGCCGGCTTACGGACAGGGATTTACGAGCAGTACTTC. It codes for CAGLRTGIYEQYF.

This chain links TRBV7-2 with TRBJ2-5; TRBD2 is a possible D gene (5 bases). Germline CDR1 reads SGHTA; CDR2 reads FQGNSA. This CDR3 is 16 amino acids long. Trimming took 5 bases from V and 5 from J, leaving 21 bases between them. CDR3 region: CASSPPRGRATETQYF. The CDR3 region has the DNA TGTGCCAGCAGCCCCCCCCGTGGGCGGGCAACGGAGACCCAGTACTTC.

This sequence joins TRBV20-1 and TRBJ2-3, with TRBD2 matching 10 bases. The CDR3 covers 15 residues. Germline assignment: CDR1 DFQATT and CDR2 SNEGSKA (reference sequence). With 1 base clipped from V and 1 base from J, the junction kept 2 bases outside the gene matches. The CDR3 spells CSARAGTSGTDTQYF. CDR3 coding DNA: TGCAGTGCTAGAGCCGGGACTAGCGGCACAGATACGCAGTATTTT.

This chain joins TRBV7-3 and TRBJ2-1; TRBD1 aligns across 7 bases. J was trimmed by 1 base and V by 1 base; bases with no gene match: 1. CDR1 and CDR2 from the germline V gene are SGHTA and FQGTGA. The CDR3 totals 15 residues. The CDR3 region has the DNA TGTGCCAGCAGCTTAAGGGGACAGTCCTACAATGAGCAGTTCTTC. Protein product: CASSLRGQSYNEQFF.

The gene calls are TRBV27 and TRBJ1-6; 7 positions agree with TRBD1. Germline V gene sequence: CDR1 MNHEY, CDR2 SMNVEV (reference sequence). CDR3 length equals 14 residues. V dropped 7 bases and J dropped 6; count of bases not matched to a gene: 6. CDR3 amino acids: CASNRDRVNSPLHF. As DNA, the CDR3 is TGTGCCAGCAATCGTGACAGGGTTAATTCACCCCTCCACTTT.

The chain carries TRBV4-1 and TRBJ2-1; 9 bases line up with TRBD2. The CDR3 is 17 residues long. V shed 0 bases, J shed 1 base, and the junction held 4 bases outside the gene matches. The germline V gene has CDR1 MGHRA and CDR2 YSYEKL. CDR3 sequence reads: CASSQEGAGGSYNEQFF. DNA for the CDR3: TGCGCCAGCAGCCAAGAGGGAGCGGGAGGTTCCTACAATGAGCAGTTCTTC.

The genes are TRBV10-3 and TRBJ1-1, with D possibly being TRBD1 (5 bases). CDR3 length: 17 amino acids. The V gene lost 8 bases and the J gene lost 5 bases, with 27 bases spanning the gap. Germline CDR1 and CDR2: ENHRY and SYGVKD. CDR3 nucleotides: TGTGCCATCCCAGGCCACACCAGCACGGGCAGGGAAACTGAAGCTTTCTTT. Protein product: CAIPGHTSTGRETEAFF.

V gene TRBV11-3 combines with J gene TRBJ2-1; maybe TRBD2 (5 bases). Germline values: CDR1 SGHNT, CDR2 YENEEA. This CDR3 contains 16 residues. V lost 0 bases, J lost 2 bases, and 11 bases lay in between. Here the CDR3 DNA reads TGTGCCAGCAGCTTAGATCCAGCTAGCCCCTACAATGAGCAGTTCTTC. Protein product: CASSLDPASPYNEQFF.

The rearrangement joins TRBV6-5 to TRBJ2-1, with 7 bases fitting TRBD1. This CDR3 is 15 amino acids long. The germline CDR1 and CDR2 sequences are MNHEY and SVGAGI. With 6 bases clipped from V and 2 bases from J, the junction kept 7 bases outside the gene matches. The CDR3 spells CASRRTGSTYNEQFF. CDR3 bases: TGTGCCAGCAGGAGGACAGGATCTACCTACAATGAGCAGTTCTTC.

The chain carries TRBV28 and TRBJ1-2; no clear D gene. This CDR3 is built from 11 residues. Between the trimmed V and J ends, which lost 8 bases and 4 bases, there was a span of 8 bases. CDR1 and CDR2 (germline): MDHEN, SYDVKM. The CDR3 nucleotides read TGTGCCAGCGAGGGAGCCTATGGCTACACCTTC. Translating gives CASEGAYGYTF.

The CDR3, as DNA: TGTGCCAGCAGCCACTGGGACACCTACAATGAGCAGTTCTTC. Residues: CASSHWDTYNEQFF. The rearrangement uses TRBV14 and TRBJ2-1; possible D gene TRBD1, 6 bases. CDR1 and CDR2 (germline): SGHDN, FVKESK. V was shortened by 3 bases and J by 2 bases, with 8 bases between the two germline ends. The CDR3 contains 14 residues.

V gene TRBV29-1 combines with J gene TRBJ2-7, with 11 bases aligning to TRBD1. The CDR3 sequence is 15 residues long. Germline V gene data show CDR1 as SQVTM and CDR2 as ANQGSEA. V gave up 4 bases and J gave up 1 base; unmatched junction bases: 6. CDR3 sequence: CSVVGQGAMSYEQYF. CDR3 sequence (DNA): TGCAGCGTTGTCGGACAGGGGGCGATGTCCTACGAGCAGTACTTC.